Listed below are T cell receptor beta chains from one sample, sequenced in a study of CD8 T cells in Susac syndrome. MiXCR was run by TCRdb on the immunoSEQ multiplex PCR reads, yielding one entry per CDR3 protein. This sample has more than 120,000 distinct CDR3 sequences, with approximately 95% found just once. Sequenced material: CD4+ T cells from PBMCs. These TCRs come from a human donor in good health. CDR3s include the opening cysteine and the closing phenylalanine or tryptophan. A D gene is named only where the DNA matches it firmly. A row's size may be missing; if present it is once, few, many or a size class.

d_gene	v_gene	abundance	j_gene	CDR3nt	CDR3aa
TRBD2	TRBV11-2	few	TRBJ2-1	TGTGCCAGCAGCTTAGGTCTGCGGGAGGCCTCCTACAATGAGCAGTTCTTC	CASSLGLREASYNEQFF
NA	TRBV10-3	NA	TRBJ2-5	TGTGCCATCAATTCGGTCGAGTGGGAGACCCAGTACTTC	CAINSVEWETQYF
TRBD1	TRBV20-1	once	TRBJ1-2	TGCAGTGCTAGGCGGGACAGGGGAGCATTAACTAACTATGGCTACACCTTC	CSARRDRGALTNYGYTF
TRBD2	TRBV20-1	NA	TRBJ2-1	TGCAGTGCTAGAGGACTAGCGGGAGACTACAATGAGCAGTTCTTC	CSARGLAGDYNEQFF
TRBD2	TRBV9	NA	TRBJ2-1	TGTGCCAGCAACCGACTAGCGGGAGTAAATGAGCAGTTCTTC	CASNRLAGVNEQFF
NA	TRBV7-6	NA	TRBJ2-7	TGTGCCAGCAGCTTAGGCGGGCGCGGTGGGGACGAGCAGTACTTC	CASSLGGRGGDEQYF
TRBD1	TRBV2	NA	TRBJ2-1	TGTGCCAGCAGTGTGGGACAGGGGGCATACAATGAGCAGTTCTTC	CASSVGQGAYNEQFF
TRBD2	TRBV11-1	NA	TRBJ2-1	TGTGCCAGCAGCTTAGAGGTTCGGGGGGGACTAGCGGGAGGACCCTCCTACAATGAGCAGTTCTTC	CASSLEVRGGLAGGPSYNEQFF
NA	TRBV7-2	NA	TRBJ1-5	TGTGCCAGCAGCTTAGCGTTCGGTCAGCCCCAGCATTTT	CASSLAFGQPQHF
NA	TRBV5-1	NA	TRBJ1-1	TGCGCCAGCAGCTACAAGAACACTGAAGCTTTCTTT	CASSYKNTEAFF
TRBD1	TRBV5-1	NA	TRBJ2-7	TGCGCCAGCAGCTTCTCGACAGGGGGAGAGCAGTACTTC	CASSFSTGGEQYF
NA	TRBV6-6	NA	TRBJ1-5	TGTGCCAGCTGCCGGTTTAGCAATCAGCCCCAGCATTTT	CASCRFSNQPQHF
TRBD1	TRBV12-3/TRBV12-4	NA	TRBJ2-7	TGTGCCAGCAGTACCTCCGGGACAGGGGACGAGCAGTACTTC	CASSTSGTGDEQYF
NA	TRBV29-1	NA	TRBJ2-5	TGCAGCGTTGGGGAAGGGAGAGAGACCCAGTACTTC	CSVGEGRETQYF
TRBD2	TRBV10-3	NA	TRBJ2-1	TGTGCCATCAGTGGTACTAGCGGTCGCTCCTACAATGAGCAGTTCTTC	CAISGTSGRSYNEQFF
TRBD2	TRBV18	NA	TRBJ2-7	TGTGCCAGCTCCCCCCTGCTAGCGGGCCACACCTACGAGCAGTACTTC	CASSPLLAGHTYEQYF